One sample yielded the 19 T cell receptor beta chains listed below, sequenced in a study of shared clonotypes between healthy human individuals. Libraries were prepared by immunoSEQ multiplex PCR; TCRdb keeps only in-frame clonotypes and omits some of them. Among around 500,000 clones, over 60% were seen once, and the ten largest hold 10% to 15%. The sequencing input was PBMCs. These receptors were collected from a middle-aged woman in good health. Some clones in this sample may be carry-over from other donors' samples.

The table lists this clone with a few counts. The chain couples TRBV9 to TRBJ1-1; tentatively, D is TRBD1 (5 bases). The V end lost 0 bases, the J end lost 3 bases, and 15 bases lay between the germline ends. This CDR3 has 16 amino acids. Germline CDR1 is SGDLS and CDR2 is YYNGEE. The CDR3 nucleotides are TGTGCCAGCAGCGTAGTGATCGGGGGGACTGACACTGAAGCTTTCTTT. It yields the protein CASSVVIGGTDTEAFF.

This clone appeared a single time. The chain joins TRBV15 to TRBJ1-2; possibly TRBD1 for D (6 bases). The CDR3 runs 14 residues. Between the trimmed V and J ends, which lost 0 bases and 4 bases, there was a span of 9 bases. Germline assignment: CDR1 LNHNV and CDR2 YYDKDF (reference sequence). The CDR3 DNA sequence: TGTGCCACCAGCAGAGATCAGGGGAGCTATGGCTACACCTTC. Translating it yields CATSRDQGSYGYTF.

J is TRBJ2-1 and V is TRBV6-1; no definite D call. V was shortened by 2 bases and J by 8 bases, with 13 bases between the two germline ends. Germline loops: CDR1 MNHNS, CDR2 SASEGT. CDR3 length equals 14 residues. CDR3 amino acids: CASSEYGRHDEQFF. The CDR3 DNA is TGTGCCAGCAGTGAATATGGCAGACATGATGAGCAGTTCTTC.

The CDR3: CASSPGQGAGQPQHF. The DNA of the CDR3 is TGTGCCAGCAGCCCCGGACAGGGGGCAGGTCAGCCCCAGCATTTT. J is TRBJ1-5 and V is TRBV7-9, with TRBD1 matching 11 bases. The CDR3 is made up of 15 amino acids. Germline assignment: CDR1 SEHNR and CDR2 FQNEAQ (reference sequence). Trimming removed 5 bases from V and 6 bases from J; junction bases left unmatched: 6.

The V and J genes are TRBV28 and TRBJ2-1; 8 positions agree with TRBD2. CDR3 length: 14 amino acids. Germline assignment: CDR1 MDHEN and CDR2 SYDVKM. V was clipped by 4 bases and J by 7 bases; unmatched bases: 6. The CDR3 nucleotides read TGTGCCAGCAGTTGGGGACTAGGTACGAATGAGCAGTTCTTC. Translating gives CASSWGLGTNEQFF.

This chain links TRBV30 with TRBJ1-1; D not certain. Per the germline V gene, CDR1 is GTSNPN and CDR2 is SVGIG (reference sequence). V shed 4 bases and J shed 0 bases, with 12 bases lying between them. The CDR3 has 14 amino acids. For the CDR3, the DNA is TGTGCCTGGACCGCTGGGAGGATGAACACTGAAGCTTTCTTT. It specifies CAWTAGRMNTEAFF.

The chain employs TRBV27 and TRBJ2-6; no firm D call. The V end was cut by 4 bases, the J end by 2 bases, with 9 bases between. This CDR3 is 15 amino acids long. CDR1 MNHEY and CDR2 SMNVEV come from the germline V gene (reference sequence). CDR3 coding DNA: TGTGCCAGCAGTTCCTTCCAGGCTGGGGCCAACGTCCTGACTTTC. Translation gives CASSSFQAGANVLTF.

The CDR3 DNA reads as TGTGCCAGCAGCCAAACTATAGCGGGAGAGGTCCATGAGCAGTTCTTC. Translated, it gives CASSQTIAGEVHEQFF. The genes are TRBV4-2 and TRBJ2-1; 9 bases fit TRBD2. This CDR3 is built from 16 residues. The V gene's germline CDR1 is LGHNA and CDR2 YNFKEQ. Trimming removed 2 bases from V and 8 bases from J; junction bases left unmatched: 10.

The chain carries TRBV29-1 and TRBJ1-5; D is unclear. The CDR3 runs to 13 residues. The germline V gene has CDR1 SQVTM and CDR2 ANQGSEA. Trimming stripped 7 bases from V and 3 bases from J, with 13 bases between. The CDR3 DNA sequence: TGCAGCGCAACGGATGACCCCAATCAGCCCCAGCATTTT. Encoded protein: CSATDDPNQPQHF.

CDR3 in amino acids: CASRIDSRETQYF. CDR3 DNA sequence: TGTGCCAGCAGAATTGACAGTAGAGAGACCCAGTACTTC. The chain couples TRBV5-4 to TRBJ2-5, with a weak D call TRBD1 (5 bases). The V and J ends lost 5 bases and 4 bases respectively, with 12 bases between them. This CDR3 contains 13 residues. Germline V gene data show CDR1 as SGHNT and CDR2 as YYREEE (reference sequence).

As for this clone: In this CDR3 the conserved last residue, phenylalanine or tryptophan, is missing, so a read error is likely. CDR3 sequence (DNA): TGTGCCAGCATATGGGGGGGACAAAGCACAGATACGCAGTATTTA. Protein sequence: CASIWGGQSTDTQYL. The chain links TRBV5-6 to TRBJ2-3; TRBD2 might be the D (7 bases). The V end was cut by 6 bases, the J end by 0 bases, with 14 bases between. Germline CDR1 reads SGHDT; CDR2 reads YYEEEE. CDR3 size: 15 residues.

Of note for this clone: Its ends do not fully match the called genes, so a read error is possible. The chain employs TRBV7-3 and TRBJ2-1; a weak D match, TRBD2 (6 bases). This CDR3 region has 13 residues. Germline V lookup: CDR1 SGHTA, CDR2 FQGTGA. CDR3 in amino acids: CASSSPALGGKIF. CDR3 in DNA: TGTGCCAGCAGCTCCCCGGCTTTGGGGGGAAAGATCTTC.

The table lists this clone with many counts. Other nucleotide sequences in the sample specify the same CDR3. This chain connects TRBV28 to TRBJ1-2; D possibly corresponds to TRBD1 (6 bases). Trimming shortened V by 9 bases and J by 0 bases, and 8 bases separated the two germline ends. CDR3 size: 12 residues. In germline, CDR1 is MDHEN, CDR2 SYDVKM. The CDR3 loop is CASQGSNYGYTF. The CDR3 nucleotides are TGTGCCAGTCAGGGGTCTAACTATGGCTACACCTTC.

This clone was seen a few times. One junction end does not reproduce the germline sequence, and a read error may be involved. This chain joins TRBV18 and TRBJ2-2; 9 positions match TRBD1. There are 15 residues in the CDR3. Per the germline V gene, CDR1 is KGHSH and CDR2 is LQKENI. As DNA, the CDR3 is TGTGCCAGCTCGCCACAGGGGGCGGGCACCGGGGAGCTGTTTTTT. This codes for CASSPQGAGTGELFF.

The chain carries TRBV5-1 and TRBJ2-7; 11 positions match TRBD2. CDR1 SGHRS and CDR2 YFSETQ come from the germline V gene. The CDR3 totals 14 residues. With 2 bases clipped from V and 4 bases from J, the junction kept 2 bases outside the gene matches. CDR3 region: CASSLLAGEYEQYF. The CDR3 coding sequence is TGCGCCAGCAGCTTACTAGCGGGAGAGTACGAGCAGTACTTC.

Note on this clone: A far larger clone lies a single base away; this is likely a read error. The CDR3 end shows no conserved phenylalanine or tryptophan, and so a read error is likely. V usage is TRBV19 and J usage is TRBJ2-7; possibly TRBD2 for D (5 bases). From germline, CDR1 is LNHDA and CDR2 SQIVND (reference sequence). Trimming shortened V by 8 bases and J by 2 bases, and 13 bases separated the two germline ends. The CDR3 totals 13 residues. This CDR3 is CASSPGVPYEQYL. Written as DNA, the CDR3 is TGTGCCAGTTCCCCCGGGGTACCCTACGAGCAGTACCTC.

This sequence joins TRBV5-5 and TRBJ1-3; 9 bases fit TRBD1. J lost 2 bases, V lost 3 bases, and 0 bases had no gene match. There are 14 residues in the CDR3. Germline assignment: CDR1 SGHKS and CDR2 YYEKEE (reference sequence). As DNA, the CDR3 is TGTGCCAGCAGCTGGGACAGGGCTGGAAACACCATATATTTT. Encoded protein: CASSWDRAGNTIYF. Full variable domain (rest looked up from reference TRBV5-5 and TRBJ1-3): DAGVTQSPTHLIKTRGQQVTLRCSPISGHKSVSWYQQVLGQGPQFIFQYYEKEERGRGNFPDRFSARQFPNYSSELNVNALLLGDSALYLCASSWDRAGNTIYFGEGSWLTVV.

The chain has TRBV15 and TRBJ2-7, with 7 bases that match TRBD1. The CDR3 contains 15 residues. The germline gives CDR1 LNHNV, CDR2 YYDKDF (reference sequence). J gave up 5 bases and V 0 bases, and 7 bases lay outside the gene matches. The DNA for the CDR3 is TGTGCCACCAGCAGAGATTTGACAGGGAACCACGAGCAGTACTTC. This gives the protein CATSRDLTGNHEQYF. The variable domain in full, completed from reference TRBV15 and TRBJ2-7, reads DAMVIQNPRYQVTQFGKPVTLSCSQTLNHNVMYWYQQKSSQAPKLLFHYYDKDFNNEADTPDNFQSRRPNTSFCFLDIRSPGLGDTAMYLCATSRDLTGNHEQYFGPGTRLTVT.

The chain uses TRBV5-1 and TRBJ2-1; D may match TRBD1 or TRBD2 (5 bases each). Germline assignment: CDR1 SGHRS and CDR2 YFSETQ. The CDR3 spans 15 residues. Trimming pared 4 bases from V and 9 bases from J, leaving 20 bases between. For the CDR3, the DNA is TGCGCCAGCAGCGGGGGACCGACCTCAGGTCTTGAGCAGTTCTTC. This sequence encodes CASSGGPTSGLEQFF.